This T cell receptor beta chain emerged from a study of blood T cell repertoires in COVID-19. Study in general: In each case, the material was cDNA or gDNA derived from T cells, B-cell-depleted T cells, or PBMCs.

Original processing notes: The assay estimated nucleated cells by amplifying reference gene primers. Only in-frame clones appear in the TCRdb table, and some are missing; sequencing was by immunoSEQ multiplex PCR. D and trimming come from the DNA, and the V and J calls and clone size come from that table. This sample has 95,000 to 120,000 clones, with around nine tenths found just once. The length of the CDR3 is 15 residues. The germline CDR1 and CDR2 sequences are SGHRS and YFSETQ. The V end lost 5 bases, the J end lost 4 bases, and 17 bases lay between the germline ends. The V gene is TRBV5-1, the J gene TRBJ2-3; perhaps TRBD1 as D (7 bases). Sequencing was carried out using peripheral blood. The TCR comes from a woman between 70 and 85 years old who had recovered from COVID-19. The CDR3: CASSRDRRGPDTQYF. CDR3 nucleotides: TGCGCCAGCAGTCGGGACCGGAGGGGGCCAGATACGCAGTATTTT. The full variable domain, rest sourced from reference TRBV5-1 and TRBJ2-3, is KAGVTQTPRYLIKTRGQQVTLSCSPISGHRSVSWYQQTPGQGLQFLFEYFSETQRNKGNFPGRFSGRQFSNSRSEMNVSTLELGDSALYLCASSRDRRGPDTQYFGPGTRLTVL.